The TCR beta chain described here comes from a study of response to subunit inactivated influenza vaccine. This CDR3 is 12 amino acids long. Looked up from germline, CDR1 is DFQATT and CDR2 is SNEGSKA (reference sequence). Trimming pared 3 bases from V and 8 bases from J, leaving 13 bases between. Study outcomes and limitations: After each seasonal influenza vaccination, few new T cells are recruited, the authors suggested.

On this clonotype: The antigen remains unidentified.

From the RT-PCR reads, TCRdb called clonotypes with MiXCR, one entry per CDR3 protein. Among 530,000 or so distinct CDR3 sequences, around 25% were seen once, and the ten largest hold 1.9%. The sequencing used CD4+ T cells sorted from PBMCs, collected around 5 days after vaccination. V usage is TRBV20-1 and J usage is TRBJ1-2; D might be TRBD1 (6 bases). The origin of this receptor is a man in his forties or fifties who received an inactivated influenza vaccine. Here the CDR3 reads CSARFTGTGYTF. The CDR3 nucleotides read TGCAGTGCTAGGTTTACAGGGACCGGCTACACCTTC.